This T cell receptor (beta chain) was sequenced during a study of blood T cell repertoires in COVID-19. The sample holds one count of this clone. V was clipped by 2 bases and J by 0 bases, with 5 bases between them. Germline lookup yields CDR1 MNHEY and CDR2 SMNVEV (reference sequence). The CDR3 contains 15 residues. Methods used by the authors: The authors estimated nucleated cell counts from reference gene primer amplification. Here immunoSEQ multiplex PCR was the method, and the copy in TCRdb shows in-frame clones only, minus some. V and J calls and clone size are copied from that table; D and trimming were computed from the DNA. The table has 200,000 to 300,000 clones, about 82% seen once.

The sequenced sample consisted of peripheral blood. The receptor was isolated from an elderly man with acute or convalescent COVID-19. The chain is built from TRBV27 and TRBJ1-6; D uncertain. DNA of the CDR3: TGTGCCAGCAGTTTAGTTAGCTCCTATAATTCACCCCTCCACTTT. Amino acid sequence: CASSLVSSYNSPLHF.